The source of this TCR beta chain is a study of cytomegalovirus exposure and HLA in healthy donors (dated by TCRdb to 2016 to 2017). Context from the whole study: An earlier analysis of several hundred of the donors reported around 280 Gb of sequence data and 117 million unique TCR beta sequences obtained from about 170 million T cells. An early release covering 550 to 650 HLA-typed donors comprised roughly 300 gigabases of sequencing data and 65 million to 100 million unique TCR sequences. Of the 300 to 500 genotyped donors, approximately 80% were placed in the genetic ancestry cluster associated with self-reported Caucasian donors. The aim of the study was to test whether cataloging public T cell receptors could identify signatures of past pathogen exposure. Using immunosequencing, the study profiled T cell repertoires from 666 subjects and related those repertoires to cytomegalovirus serostatus. In addition to the first cohort of 650 to 750 subjects, a separate validation cohort of 120 different subjects was used. To predict cytomegalovirus infection status, the study combined high-throughput TCR immunosequencing, statistical association of individual TCRs with disease status, and machine learning. A later analysis re-examined previously published TCR beta repertoires from more than 600 donors and added high-resolution HLA genotyping to investigate patterns of TCR occurrence. The later analysis used no new phenotypic data to find candidate immune exposures, relying instead on TCR beta sequences and their occurrence across donors. An earlier analysis of around 580 of the donors used high-throughput TCR beta sequencing to judge whether each TCR beta V gene segment behaved as functional or pseudogenic. Alongside the repertoire data, information on donor age, sex, ethnicity and CMV serostatus was compiled. Genome-wide SNP genotypes for about 55% of the 666 donors were used in a later genetic analysis, which treated that subset as a discovery cohort. All discovery cohort repertoires had been generated using a single sequencing platform. Class I and class II HLA loci were covered by the typing at four-digit resolution. Typing coverage differed by locus: A, B, C, DRB1 and DQB1 were typed in roughly 629-640 donors, DQA1 in 500 to 550, DPA1 in 606, and DPB1 in roughly 470. Four to six DR-DQ haplotypes were handled as single units for association and clustering because linkage in the cohort was strong. Among about 400 genotyped donors of the cohort, an average of about 220,000 unique TCR beta nucleotide sequences was sequenced per donor, of which about 18% were non-productive. General findings and caveats noted by the study authors: Because the 87-base-pair reads could not distinguish some IMGT-functional V segments, including TRBV6-2 and TRBV6-3, those segments were excluded. The only immune exposure information available for the cohort was CMV serostatus. Broadly in line with IMGT annotations, most TCR beta V segments showed up in productive rearrangements about 90% or about 30% of the time in an earlier analysis of a few hundred of the donors. A later analysis found that most CMV-associated TCR beta chains appeared HLA-restricted, with HLA associations seemingly driven largely by CMV exposure. At a false discovery rate of 0.05, a later analysis linked under 20,000 TCR beta sequences to specific HLA alleles. It was suggested by the authors that the approach could potentially be generalized to other disease states and immunological phenotypes. A few of the identified cytomegalovirus-associated TCR beta chains were confirmed in vitro to be specific for cytomegalovirus antigens. A cluster of highly shared sequence variants was judged likely to represent a technical artifact of the sequencing pipeline. Strong co-occurrence of HLA alleles, especially DR and DQ, made assigning TCR associations to individual alleles difficult. Compared with the roughly 710-donor mean, donors in an Asian-associated ancestry cluster had fewer N-insertions in productive TCRs, according to a later genetic analysis. According to a later analysis, parvovirus B19, influenza, CMV and Epstein-Barr virus appeared linked to several top co-occurrence clusters. In both the original and validation cohorts, the classifier was reported to diagnose cytomegalovirus status with high specificity and sensitivity. In this cohort, only TCR beta chains were sequenced, and detectable features were limited by the absence of alpha or paired-chain data. In a later analysis, HLA-associated TCR beta chains were found to be more clonally expanded and to have lower generation probabilities than equally common non-associated chains. V-gene and J-gene trimming of TCR beta chains was associated with a missense DCLRE1C variant in a later genetic analysis, and the association was replicated in an independent cohort. HLA typing was unavailable for some donors at each locus, so association tests used only the typed subset. Roughly uniform sequencing depth across donors was assumed in presence/absence analyses, although this assumption may not hold. The study gave a list of under 200 TCR beta chains associated with cytomegalovirus. Most TCR sequences were seen in very few donors, while some public TCRs were found in many individuals. A further reported finding was that TCR beta sequences accurately predicted the HLA-A and HLA-B alleles for most subjects in the first cohort. A later analysis found that TCR association rates varied across HLA loci, with DRB1 alleles showing the most associated TCRs and HLA-C alleles the fewest. Linkage disequilibrium might explain the correlated functional status among segregating V segments, but an unknown experimental factor could not be excluded. Because counts were too low, more than 15 rarely observed V segments, including chromosome 9 orphons, were left out of the earlier analysis of a few hundred of the donors.

The library was produced with the immunoSEQ multiplex PCR assay. The multiplex PCR relied on a mix of 60 forward primers for TCR Vbeta segments and 13 reverse primers for TCR Jbeta segments. The CDR3 region of rearranged TCR beta genes was amplified from genomic DNA with a multiplex PCR assay. The Illumina HiSeq System was used to sequence the amplified TCR beta libraries as 87-base-pair reads. Per the source publication's procedure: A later analysis tallied 80 million to 95 million unique TCR beta chains across the roughly 610 repertoires, and roughly 11 million of those chains were shared by two or more donors. Raw reads were error-corrected and collapsed into unique sequences with a nearest-neighbor algorithm that merged closely related sequences to remove PCR and sequencing errors. V, D and J gene segments were assigned by aligning CDR3 sequences to IMGT reference sequences. For a sequence to be retained, at least a six-nucleotide match to both a V gene segment and a J gene segment was required. A rearrangement was called productive if the CDR3 had no stop codons and remained in frame with V and J, and every other rearrangement was called non-productive. Following IMGT convention, CDR3 was defined as the stretch from the second conserved V-encoded cysteine to the conserved J-encoded phenylalanine. The earlier analysis of a few hundred of the donors excluded sequences that lacked an unambiguous match to a single V gene segment. An earlier analysis of some 610 of the donors called V segments functional above 56.7% productive rearrangements and segregating when the between-donor standard deviation exceeded 5%. A statistical classification framework was built to diagnose cytomegalovirus status from the catalog of TCR beta chain sequences. A later analysis assigned V and J genes by comparing TCR nucleotide sequences with IMGT/GENE-DB human TR gene sequences. The TCRdist pipeline was used in a later analysis to assign CDR3 sequences and most-parsimonious VDJ recombination scenarios. In a later analysis, each TCR beta chain was defined by its CDR3 amino acid sequence together with its V-gene family, and reads without a unique V-gene family were excluded. In a later analysis, 450 to 600 highly shared, low-generation-probability nucleotide sequences were removed to address suspected cross-contamination and a sequencing artifact. A later analysis calculated a clonal expansion index for each public chain from normalized within-repertoire ranks of inferred template counts. Generation probabilities in a later analysis came from a VDJ recombination model fitted to out-of-frame rearrangements, and those results were checked against IGoR. A later analysis scored TCR-TCR, TCR-HLA and TCR-CMV co-occurrence with hypergeometric tests, applying a repertoire-size bias correction to TCR pairs. False discovery rates were estimated in a later analysis by permuting HLA or CMV assignments 20 times. In a later analysis, co-occurring TCRs were grouped using DBSCAN, and TCRdist sequence similarity was added for clustering within HLA-allele-positive subsets. Co-occurrence clustering excluded repertoires with fewer than 30,000 or more than 120,000 public chains, plus five with anomalous nucleotide sharing. TCRdb stores this immuneACCESS table with in-frame sequences only. Part of the clones is absent; in the studies checked, under half of the shortfall reflects unresolved V genes, and no reason is known for the rest. Clone size and V and J calls were adopted from that table, with D and trimming inferred from the DNA. The sample records 110,000 to 150,000 clones, around 84% of which are singletons. The leading ten clones occupy roughly 2.7% of the sample.

V is clipped by 8 bases and J by 9 bases, and the sequence between their germline boundaries is 14 bases long. CDR1 and CDR2 (SGHVS, FQNEAQ) derive from the germline V gene. There are 12 amino acids in the CDR3, from cysteine to phenylalanine inclusive. Solely the CDR3 DNA is kept, with 36 bases framed from the first base. About this clone: Its specific antigen is unknown. No much larger clone is present one base from it, and per-base qualities are unavailable.

The cohort comprised 710 or so healthy bone marrow donors. At the time of sampling, all cohort members were nominally healthy, though unrecorded immune exposures were likely present. The donor tested CMV seronegative, placing the donor among the 350 or so seronegative members of the cohort. Every donor gave a peripheral blood sample, and the peripheral blood mononuclear cells from that sample were used for TCR beta sequencing. The Qiagen DNeasy Blood Extraction Kit was used to extract genomic DNA from the blood cell samples. The sequence was collected from a boy aged 2 to 9 in good health and CMV-seronegative. The chain is made from TRBV7-8 and TRBJ1-5; perhaps TRBD1 is the D gene, with 5 bases matching. Sequenced material: PBMCs. The CDR3: CASASGATPQHF. The DNA reads as follows: TGTGCCAGCGCAAGCGGGGCTACGCCCCAGCATTTT.